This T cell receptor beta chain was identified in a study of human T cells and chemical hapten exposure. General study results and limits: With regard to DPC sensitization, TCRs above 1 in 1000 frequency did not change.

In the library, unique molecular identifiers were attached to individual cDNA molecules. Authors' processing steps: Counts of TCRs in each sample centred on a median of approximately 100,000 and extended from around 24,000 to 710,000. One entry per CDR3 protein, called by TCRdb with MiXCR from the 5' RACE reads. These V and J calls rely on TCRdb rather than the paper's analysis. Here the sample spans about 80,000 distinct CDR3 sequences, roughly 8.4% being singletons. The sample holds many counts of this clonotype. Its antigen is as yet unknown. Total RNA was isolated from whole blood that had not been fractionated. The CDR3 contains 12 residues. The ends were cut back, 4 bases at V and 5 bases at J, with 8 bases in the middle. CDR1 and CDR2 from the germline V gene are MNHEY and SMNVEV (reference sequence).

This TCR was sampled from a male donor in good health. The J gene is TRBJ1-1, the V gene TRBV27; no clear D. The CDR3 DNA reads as TGTGCCAGCAGTTATTCGGGGACTGAAGCTTTCTTT. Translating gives CASSYSGTEAFF.